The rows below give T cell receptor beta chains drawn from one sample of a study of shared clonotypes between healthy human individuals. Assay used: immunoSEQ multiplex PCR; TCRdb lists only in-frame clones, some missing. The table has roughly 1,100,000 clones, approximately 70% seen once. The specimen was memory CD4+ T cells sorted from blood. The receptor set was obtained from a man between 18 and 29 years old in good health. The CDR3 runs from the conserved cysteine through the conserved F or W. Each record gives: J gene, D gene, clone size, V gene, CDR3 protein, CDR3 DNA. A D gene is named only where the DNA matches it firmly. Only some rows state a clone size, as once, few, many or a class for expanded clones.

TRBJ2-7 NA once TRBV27 CASSPPGGGSYEQYF TGTGCCAGCAGTCCCCCAGGGGGGGGCTCCTACGAGCAGTACTTC
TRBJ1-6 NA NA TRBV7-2 CASSLLQGNSPLHF TGTGCCAGCAGCCTACTACAGGGTAATTCACCCCTCCACTTT
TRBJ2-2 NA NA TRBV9 CASSVATSNTGELFF TGTGCCAGCAGCGTAGCTACCTCGAACACCGGGGAGCTGTTTTTT
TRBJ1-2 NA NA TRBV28 CASTTNRVNYGYTF TGTGCCAGCACCACCAACAGGGTTAACTATGGCTACACCTTC
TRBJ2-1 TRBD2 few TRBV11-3 CASSFGGGDNEQFF TGTGCCAGCAGCTTTGGCGGGGGGGACAATGAGCAGTTCTTC
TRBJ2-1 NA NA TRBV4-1 CASSQVVGATLDNEQFF TGCGCCAGCAGCCAAGTGGTCGGCGCGACACTAGACAATGAGCAGTTCTTC
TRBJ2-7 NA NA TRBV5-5 CASSIPITYEQYF TGTGCCAGCAGCATCCCTATAACCTACGAGCAGTACTTC
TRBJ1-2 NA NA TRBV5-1 CASSLSTPGEVNGYTF TGCGCCAGCAGCTTGAGTACCCCCGGGGAGGTAAATGGCTACACCTTC
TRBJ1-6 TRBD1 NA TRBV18 CASSPTGTGGSSPLHF TGTGCCAGCTCACCGACCGGGACAGGGGGCAGTTCACCCCTCCACTTT
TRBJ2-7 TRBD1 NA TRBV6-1 CASSEYPTGTGRNEQYF TGTGCCAGCAGTGAATACCCTACCGGGACAGGGAGGAACGAGCAGTACTTC
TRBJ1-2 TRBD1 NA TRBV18 CASSAQGAVGYTF TGTGCCAGCTCAGCACAGGGGGCGGTTGGCTACACCTTC
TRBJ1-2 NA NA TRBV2 CASSDSLYGYTF TGTGCCAGCAGTGATTCCCTATATGGCTACACCTTC
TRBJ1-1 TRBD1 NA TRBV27 CASSQGARNTEAFF TGTGCCAGCAGTCAGGGGGCGCGGAACACTGAAGCTTTCTTT
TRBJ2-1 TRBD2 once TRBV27 CASSIAGGIAYNEQFF TGTGCCAGCAGTATAGCGGGGGGGATAGCCTACAATGAGCAGTTCTTC
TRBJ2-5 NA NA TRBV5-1 CASSLDTNQETQYF TGCGCCAGCAGCTTGGACACGAACCAAGAGACCCAGTACTTC
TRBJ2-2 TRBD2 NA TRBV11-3 CASSSRGGLYTGELFF TGTGCCAGCAGCTCAAGGGGAGGGCTTTACACCGGGGAGCTGTTTTTT
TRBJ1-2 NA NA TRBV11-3 CASSLGDELWDTF TGTGCCAGCAGCTTAGGAGACGAATTGTGGGACACCTTC
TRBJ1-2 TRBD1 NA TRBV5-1 CASRDRGGSYGYTF TGCGCCAGCAGAGACAGGGGAGGAAGCTATGGCTACACCTTC
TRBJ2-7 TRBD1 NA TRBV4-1 CASSTGTGYEQYF TGCGCCAGTTCGACAGGGACGGGCTACGAGCAGTACTTC
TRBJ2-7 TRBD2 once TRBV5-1 CASSPIAGATSYEQYF TGCGCCAGCAGCCCAATAGCGGGTGCAACCTCCTACGAGCAGTACTTC
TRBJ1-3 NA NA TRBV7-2 CASSQQGGNTIYF TGTGCCAGCAGCCAACAGGGCGGAAACACCATATATTTT
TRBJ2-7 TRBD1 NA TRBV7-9 CASSLGTGFYEQYF TGTGCCAGCAGCTTAGGGACAGGGTTCTACGAGCAGTACTTC
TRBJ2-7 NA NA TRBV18 CASRAGTAYEQYF TGTGCCAGCCGTGCCGGGACCGCGTACGAGCAGTACTTC
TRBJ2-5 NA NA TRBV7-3 CASSLNGGLAQETQYF TGTGCCAGCAGCCTCAACGGGGGCCTAGCCCAAGAGACCCAGTACTTC
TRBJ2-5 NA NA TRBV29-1 CSVGGSYQETQYF TGCAGCGTGGGTGGCAGCTATCAAGAGACCCAGTACTTC
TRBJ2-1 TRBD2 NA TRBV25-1 CASRTSGSYNEQFF TGTGCCAGCAGAACTAGCGGCTCCTACAATGAGCAGTTCTTC
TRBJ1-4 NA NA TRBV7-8 CASSLGDLGEKLFF TGTGCCAGCAGCTTAGGGGACCTCGGTGAAAAACTGTTTTTT
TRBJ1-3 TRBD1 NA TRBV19 CASSAGTAPGNTIYF TGTGCCAGTAGTGCCGGGACAGCTCCTGGAAACACCATATATTTT
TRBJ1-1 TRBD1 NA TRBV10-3 CATGQGYTEAFF TGTGCCACCGGACAGGGTTATACTGAAGCTTTCTTT
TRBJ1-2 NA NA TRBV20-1 CSARGGYGYTF TGCAGTGCTAGAGGAGGGTATGGCTACACCTTC
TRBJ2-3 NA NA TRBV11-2 CASSLTQQRTDTQYF TGTGCCAGCAGCTTAACACAACAACGCACAGATACGCAGTATTTT
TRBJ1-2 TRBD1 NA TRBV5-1 CASNPGTGGHGYTF TGCGCCAGCAACCCTGGGACAGGGGGCCACGGCTACACCTTC
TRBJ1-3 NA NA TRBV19 CATADRSGNTIYF TGTGCCACCGCGGATAGATCTGGAAACACCATATATTTT
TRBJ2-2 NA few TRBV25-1 CASSAGPNTGELFF TGTGCCAGCAGTGCGGGACCGAACACCGGGGAGCTGTTTTTT
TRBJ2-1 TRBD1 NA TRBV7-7 CASSPMAGGNEQFF TGTGCTAGCAGCCCCATGGCAGGGGGCAATGAGCAGTTCTTC
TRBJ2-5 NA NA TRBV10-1 CASSDTPSGLTQYF TGCGCCAGCAGTGATACTCCCTCCGGGTTGACCCAGTACTTC
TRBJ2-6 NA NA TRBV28 CASSRTASGANVLTF TGTGCCAGCAGTAGGACAGCCTCTGGGGCCAACGTCCTGACTTTC
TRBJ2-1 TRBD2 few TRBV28 CASSSTGTGGWNEQFF TGTGCCAGCAGTTCCACCGGGACGGGGGGGTGGAATGAGCAGTTCTTC
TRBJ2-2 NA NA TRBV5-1 CASSPGSPAGELFF TGCGCCAGCAGCCCCGGGTCACCCGCCGGGGAGCTGTTTTTT
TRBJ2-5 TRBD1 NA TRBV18 CASSPQGARETQYF TGTGCCAGCTCACCACAGGGGGCGCGGGAGACCCAGTACTTC
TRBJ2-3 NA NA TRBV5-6 CASSSLDSSTDTQYF TGTGCCAGCAGCTCCCTGGACTCCAGCACAGATACGCAGTATTTT